Following are 10 T cell receptor beta chains from one sample sequenced in a study of human T cells and chemical hapten exposure. Time point here: patch test 1, 2 weeks after DPC sensitization. The treatment here: therapeutic diphenylcyclopropenone sensitization with weekly scalp DPC. TCRdb passed the RACE reads through MiXCR, listing each CDR3 protein once. In the table there are 85,000 or so distinct CDR3 sequences, around 11% of which are singletons. Source: whole blood, taken in connection with sensitization to the hapten diphenylcyclopropenone (DPC). All receptors derive from a woman between 50 and 59 years old with alopecia areata. Some clones in this sample may be carry-over from other donors' samples.

This clonotype was seen repeatedly, ten times or more. V usage is TRBV4-3 and J usage is TRBJ1-6, with D uncertain. This CDR3 is built from 13 residues. V was pared by 3 bases and J by 10 bases, with 10 bases between. CDR1 is LGHNA and CDR2 is YSLEER in the germline V gene. CDR3 DNA sequence: TGCGCCAGCAGCCAGCCCAGTGGATCACCCCTCCACTTT. It yields the protein CASSQPSGSPLHF.

This clonotype was observed a handful of times. The chain has TRBV7-2 and TRBJ1-2; D call uncertain. The germline V and J ends were trimmed by 4 bases and 6 bases, with 12 bases remaining between them. This CDR3 has 13 residues. Germline assignment: CDR1 SGHTA and CDR2 FQGNSA. CDR3 DNA sequence: TGTGCCAGCAGCTCTGGGCGGACGGATGGCTACACCTTC. Protein: CASSSGRTDGYTF.

This sequence joins TRBV11-2 and TRBJ2-1; D gene unclear. V was pared by 7 bases and J by 7 bases, with 14 bases between. The CDR3 extends over 13 amino acids. CDR1 is SGHAT, CDR2 FQNNGV, per germline. CDR3: CASTTQRINEQFF. The CDR3 DNA reads as TGTGCCAGCACCACACAGCGCATAAATGAGCAGTTCTTC.

This clonotype has ten or more counts. The rearrangement links TRBV6-2 or TRBV6-3 to TRBJ1-5; D may be TRBD1 (5 bases). Trimming left V 6 bases short and J 5 bases short, with 17 bases between. Germline CDR1 MNHEY, CDR2 SVGEGT. This CDR3 spans 15 amino acids. The CDR3 region is CASSLIRDPYQPQHF. The CDR3 nucleotides read TGTGCCAGCAGCCTTATCCGGGACCCCTATCAGCCCCAGCATTTT.

This clonotype was detected ten times or more. V is TRBV27 and J is TRBJ1-1; tentative D call: TRBD1 (6 bases). Deletions cut 2 bases from V and 1 base from J, with 17 bases between. Germline V gene data show CDR1 as MNHEY and CDR2 as SMNVEV (reference sequence). There are 17 residues in the CDR3. DNA of the CDR3: TGTGCCAGCAGTTTAATTCCGGACAGAGGAAAGAACACTGAAGCTTTCTTT. It encodes CASSLIPDRGKNTEAFF.

This clonotype was seen a handful of times. This sequence joins TRBV6-1 and TRBJ2-7; D unresolved. Germline CDR1 and CDR2: MNHNS and SASEGT. This CDR3 comprises 12 residues. The germline V and J ends were trimmed by 2 bases and 0 bases, with 2 bases remaining between them. The CDR3 loop reads CASSELSYEQYF. CDR3 bases: TGTGCCAGCAGTGAACTCTCCTACGAGCAGTACTTC.

This clonotype was recorded a few times. The chain combines TRBV3-1 with TRBJ2-1; D is unresolved. Germline V CDR1 and CDR2: LGHDT, YNNKEL (reference sequence). Trimming took off 0 bases at V and 4 bases at J, with 13 bases between the two ends. This CDR3 spans 16 amino acids. Written as DNA, the CDR3 is TGTGCCAGCAGCCAAGATCTAGTCGACTCTTACAATGAGCAGTTCTTC. Translating gives CASSQDLVDSYNEQFF.

J is TRBJ2-1 and V is TRBV11-1, with a weak D call TRBD2 (6 bases). The CDR3 consists of 15 residues. Trimming took 2 bases from V and 5 from J, leaving 13 bases between them. Germline V gene data show CDR1 as SGHAT and CDR2 as FQDESV (reference sequence). The CDR3 DNA reads as TGTGCCAGCAGCTTAAGGCGGGGAAAAAACAATGAGCAGTTCTTC. Protein: CASSLRRGKNNEQFF.

V usage is TRBV6-6 and J usage is TRBJ1-2; D is possibly TRBD1 (5 bases). Looked up from germline, CDR1 is MNHNY and CDR2 is SVGAGI (reference sequence). The CDR3 is 18 residues long. Deletions cut 0 bases from V and 0 bases from J, with 17 bases between. CDR3 protein: CASSYSSSNGASNYGYTF. CDR3 nucleotides: TGTGCCAGCAGTTACTCGAGTTCGAATGGGGCCTCTAACTATGGCTACACCTTC.

Ten or more counts support this clonotype. The chain employs TRBV6-2 or TRBV6-3 and TRBJ2-5; a weak D match, TRBD1 (6 bases). Trimming took 5 bases from V and 4 from J, leaving 11 bases between them. The V gene's germline CDR1 is MNHEY and CDR2 SVGEGT. The CDR3 is 13 amino acids. CDR3 amino acids: CASSAQGLETQYF. In DNA, the CDR3 is TGTGCCAGCAGTGCACAGGGTTTAGAGACCCAGTACTTC.